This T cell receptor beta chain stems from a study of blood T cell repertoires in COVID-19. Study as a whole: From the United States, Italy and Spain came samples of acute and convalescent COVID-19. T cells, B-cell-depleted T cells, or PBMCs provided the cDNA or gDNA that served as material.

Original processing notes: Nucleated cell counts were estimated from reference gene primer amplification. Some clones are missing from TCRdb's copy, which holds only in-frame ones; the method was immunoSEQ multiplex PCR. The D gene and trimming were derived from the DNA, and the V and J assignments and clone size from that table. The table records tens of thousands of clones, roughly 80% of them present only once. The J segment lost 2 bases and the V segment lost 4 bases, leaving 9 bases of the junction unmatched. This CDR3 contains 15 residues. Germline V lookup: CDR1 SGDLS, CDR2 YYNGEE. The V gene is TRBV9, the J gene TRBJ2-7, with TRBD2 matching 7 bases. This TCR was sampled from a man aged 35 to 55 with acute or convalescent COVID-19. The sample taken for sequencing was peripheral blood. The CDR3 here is CASSPLAESAYEQYF. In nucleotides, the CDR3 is TGTGCCAGCAGCCCTCTAGCGGAGTCCGCCTACGAGCAGTACTTC.